This T cell receptor beta chain came from a study of beta chain features in type 1 diabetes. Points from the study as a whole: Type 1 diabetes patients had TCRB CDR3s that were shorter (moderately but significantly so) in all four CD4+ subsets. In the patient group, naive, central memory and Treg TCRB repertoires seemed more alike than in the healthy donor group.

All of the isolated RNA was reverse transcribed, so expressed TCRB transcripts were sequenced. The protocol was immunoSEQ multiplex PCR, while the TCRdb copy is restricted to in-frame clones and leaves out a portion. Among hundreds of thousands of clones listed, about an eighth were seen once. This clone was seen more than once but under ten times. Its target is not known. A heparinised blood draw that averaged approximately 120 mL was obtained once from each donor. CDR1 is SNHLY and CDR2 is FYNNEI in the germline V gene. The ends lost 6 bases at V and 1 base at J; junction bases unmatched: 6. The CDR3 spans 16 residues.

The gene calls are TRBV2 and TRBJ2-2, with 9 bases aligning to TRBD1. Sequences were obtained from naive CD4+ T cells from blood. The TCR originated in a man aged 18 to 35 with type 1 diabetes. The CDR3 is CASRTGTGQNTGELFF. The CDR3 bases are TGTGCCAGCAGAACCGGGACAGGGCAGAACACCGGGGAGCTGTTTTTT.